What follows are 31 T cell receptor beta chains derived from one specimen sequenced in a study of Tregs in tolerant kidney transplant recipients. Mixed chimerism was transient after nonmyeloablative marrow transplants from related graft donors. Assay used: immunoSEQ multiplex PCR; TCRdb lists only in-frame clones, some missing. The data contain under 90,000 clones, around 90% of them singletons. The material was CD4+ T cells from blood (PBMCs), obtained 24 months after the transplant. These TCRs come from a human patient who received a combined kidney and bone marrow transplant. Some of the T cells might come from the graft donor.

The CDR3 DNA follows: TGCAGTGGAGCGGGGCTAGGGGGCTACACCTTC. This gives the protein CSGAGLGGYTF. The chain uses TRBV20-1 and TRBJ1-2; possibly TRBD1 for D (5 bases). V lost 7 bases and J 8 bases, leaving 14 bases between the germline ends. Germline CDR1 is DFQATT and CDR2 is SNEGSKA (reference sequence). The CDR3 extends over 11 amino acids.

The rearrangement joins TRBV30 to TRBJ2-1; 8 nucleotides match TRBD2. This CDR3 comprises 19 residues. The germline CDR1 and CDR2 sequences are GTSNPN and SVGIG (reference sequence). J was trimmed by 2 bases and V by 3 bases; bases with no gene match: 18. The DNA for the CDR3 is TGTGCCTGGAGATTTTACAATGGGGTTAGCGGGACTACCTACAATGAGCAGTTCTTC. Translating gives CAWRFYNGVSGTTYNEQFF.

This chain uses TRBV7-2 with TRBJ2-7, with 7 bases that match TRBD2. V was clipped by 1 base and J by 3 bases; unmatched bases: 3. The germline V gene has CDR1 SGHTA and CDR2 FQGNSA. The CDR3 totals 14 residues. CDR3: CASSLGGLVYEQYF. DNA for the CDR3: TGTGCCAGCAGCTTAGGAGGACTAGTCTACGAGCAGTACTTC.

The V and J genes are TRBV15 and TRBJ1-1, with a possible D match to TRBD1 (5 bases). The V and J ends lost 2 bases and 0 bases respectively, with 16 bases between them. CDR3 length: 17 residues. The germline V gene encodes CDR1 LNHNV and CDR2 YYDKDF (reference sequence). CDR3 protein: CATSRKGLGRLNTEAFF. The CDR3 nucleotides read TGTGCCACCAGCAGAAAGGGGCTTGGGCGGTTGAACACTGAAGCTTTCTTT.

The CDR3 sequence is CASSLGGLAFF. CDR3 sequence (DNA): TGCGCCAGCAGCCTGGGAGGGTTAGCTTTCTTT. The chain is built from TRBV5-1 and TRBJ1-1; D unresolved. V was trimmed by 4 bases and J by 10 bases, leaving 11 bases between them. The germline gives CDR1 SGHRS, CDR2 YFSETQ. The CDR3 covers 11 residues.

The CDR3 loop is CSAGGLNTEAFF. DNA of the CDR3: TGCAGCGCCGGGGGGTTGAACACTGAAGCTTTCTTT. The V call is TRBV29-1, the J call TRBJ1-1; weak D call: TRBD1 (5 bases). The V gene's germline CDR1 is SQVTM and CDR2 ANQGSEA. V dropped 7 bases and J dropped 0 bases, with 9 bases sitting between them. This CDR3 region has 12 residues.

V gene TRBV19 combines with J gene TRBJ2-3, with 13 bases aligning to TRBD2. V shed 4 bases, J shed 4 bases, and the junction held 5 bases outside the gene matches. This CDR3 is built from 16 residues. CDR1 and CDR2 from the germline V gene are LNHDA and SQIVND (reference sequence). The CDR3 DNA follows: TGTGCCAGTAGTACCCGACTAGCGGGAGGAGCAGATACGCAGTATTTT. It codes for CASSTRLAGGADTQYF.

CDR3 in DNA: TGCAGCGTTGGACTACTAGCGGGGGGGCCATTAAATGAGCAGTTCTTC. It translates to CSVGLLAGGPLNEQFF. The genes are TRBV29-1 and TRBJ2-1, with 13 bases fitting TRBD2. The CDR3 extends over 16 amino acids. The V gene's germline CDR1 is SQVTM and CDR2 ANQGSEA. J gave up 7 bases and V 4 bases, and 10 bases lay outside the gene matches.

The chain recombines TRBV19 with TRBJ1-3; the D is unclear. Germline CDR1 LNHDA, CDR2 SQIVND (reference sequence). This CDR3 comprises 15 residues. V was clipped by 8 bases and J by 0 bases, with 14 bases between them. The DNA of the CDR3 is TGTGCCAGTCATCACGGGTCCCGCTCTGGAAACACCATATATTTT. It codes for CASHHGSRSGNTIYF.

The V call is TRBV7-6, the J call TRBJ1-1, with D unresolved. V shed 4 bases and J shed 4 bases, with 16 bases lying between them. There are 15 residues in the CDR3. In germline, CDR1 is SGHVS, CDR2 FNYEAQ. The CDR3 spells CASSYQLGEITEAFF. The CDR3 DNA is TGTGCCAGCAGCTACCAGCTAGGTGAGATCACTGAAGCTTTCTTT.

V is TRBV18 and J is TRBJ1-4; D uncertain. V was pared by 3 bases and J by 0 bases, with 5 bases between. The CDR3 consists of 14 residues. CDR1 and CDR2 (germline): KGHSH, LQKENI. CDR3 loop: CASSPIATNEKLFF. CDR3 in DNA: TGTGCCAGCTCACCGATAGCAACTAATGAAAAACTGTTTTTT.

This chain uses TRBV7-9 with TRBJ1-2; a weak D match, TRBD1 (5 bases). Germline CDR1 reads SEHNR; CDR2 reads FQNEAQ (reference sequence). There are 14 residues in the CDR3. V was trimmed by 4 bases and J by 3 bases, leaving 12 bases between them. The CDR3: CASSSRQTHYGYTF. DNA for the CDR3: TGTGCCAGCAGCTCCCGACAGACCCACTATGGCTACACCTTC.

The chain links TRBV18 to TRBJ2-7; no firm D call. CDR1 and CDR2 from the germline V gene are KGHSH and LQKENI. The V and J ends lost 3 bases and 0 bases respectively, with 6 bases between them. The CDR3 sequence is 13 residues long. CDR3 protein: CASSPAHSYEQYF. The CDR3 nucleotides are TGTGCCAGCTCACCCGCACACTCCTACGAGCAGTACTTC.

This chain connects TRBV7-6 to TRBJ2-3, with 10 bases aligning to TRBD1. Trimming removed 5 bases from V and 2 bases from J; junction bases left unmatched: 7. Germline values: CDR1 SGHVS, CDR2 FNYEAQ. CDR3 length: 16 residues. CDR3 sequence (DNA): TGTGCCAGCAGCCCAAGGACAGGGGGGGTCACAGATACGCAGTATTTT. Encoded protein: CASSPRTGGVTDTQYF.

This chain connects TRBV7-2 to TRBJ1-4; D might be TRBD1 (6 bases). The CDR3 runs to 15 residues. Germline CDR1 and CDR2: SGHTA and FQGNSA. Trimming pared 4 bases from V and 7 bases from J, leaving 16 bases between. This CDR3 reads CASSSLGRGSEKLFF. CDR3 sequence (DNA): TGTGCCAGCAGCTCCCTAGGCAGGGGCAGTGAAAAACTGTTTTTT.

V and J are TRBV5-4 and TRBJ1-1; 9 bases map to TRBD1. Trimming at V came to 0 bases and at J to 4 bases, leaving 7 bases not matched to a gene. Germline V CDR1 and CDR2: SGHNT, YYREEE (reference sequence). The CDR3 is made up of 16 amino acids. DNA for the CDR3: TGTGCCAGCAGCTTGGTGGGAGGACAGGGGAGCACTGAAGCTTTCTTT. Translation gives CASSLVGGQGSTEAFF.

This sequence joins TRBV6-1 and TRBJ2-5, with unresolved D. The CDR3 covers 14 residues. The V gene's germline CDR1 is MNHNS and CDR2 SASEGT. Trimming left V 5 bases short and J 2 bases short, with 12 bases between. The CDR3 sequence is CASSPRQLQETQYF. The CDR3 DNA sequence: TGTGCCAGCAGTCCCAGACAACTTCAAGAGACCCAGTACTTC.

The chain is built from TRBV19 and TRBJ2-1, with 8 nucleotides matching TRBD1. CDR1 LNHDA and CDR2 SQIVND come from the germline V gene (reference sequence). The V segment lost 8 bases and the J segment 2 bases; nucleotides outside the gene matches: 8. The CDR3 is 15 amino acids. CDR3 nucleotides: TGTGCCAGTCAGACACAGGGGGTCGCCTACAATGAGCAGTTCTTC. Its translation is CASQTQGVAYNEQFF.

The chain couples TRBV10-3 to TRBJ1-2; 8 positions match TRBD1. J gave up 8 bases and V 0 bases, and 5 bases lay outside the gene matches. The V gene's germline CDR1 is ENHRY and CDR2 SYGVKD. CDR3 length equals 14 residues. DNA for the CDR3: TGTGCCATCAGTGAGTCGGACAGGGTAGGAGGCTACACCTTC. Translation gives CAISESDRVGGYTF.

The chain uses TRBV5-1 and TRBJ1-4; 7 nucleotides align to TRBD1. This CDR3 is built from 14 residues. From germline, CDR1 is SGHRS and CDR2 YFSETQ. J gave up 2 bases and V 2 bases, and 0 bases lay outside the gene matches. CDR3 DNA: TGCGCCAGCAGCTTACAGGGGACTAATGAAAAACTGTTTTTT. Its protein is CASSLQGTNEKLFF.

The chain links TRBV10-3 to TRBJ2-1; 12 nucleotides align to TRBD2. V trimming: 6 bases; J trimming: 2 bases; junction bases outside the gene matches: 11. CDR3 length: 18 residues. The germline gives CDR1 ENHRY, CDR2 SYGVKD. CDR3 DNA: TGTGCCATCAGGGAGGGTACTAGCGGGAGGCCGCCCTACAATGAGCAGTTCTTC. Translating gives CAIREGTSGRPPYNEQFF.

By frequency in the sample, this clone is medium-sized. The chain joins TRBV7-2 to TRBJ2-1; 9 bases are shared with TRBD2. CDR1 and CDR2 from the germline V gene are SGHTA and FQGNSA. CDR3 length: 14 residues. Losses at the gene ends were 2 bases for V and 7 bases for J; bases not matched to a gene: 3. The CDR3 region has the DNA TGTGCCAGCAGCTTAATAGCGGGAGTAAATGAGCAGTTCTTC. Translation gives CASSLIAGVNEQFF.

Only a few counts were recorded for this clone. The chain has TRBV5-1 and TRBJ1-3; no definite D call. V lost 5 bases and J lost 2, with 8 bases in between. This CDR3 region has 13 residues. CDR1 SGHRS and CDR2 YFSETQ come from the germline V gene. CDR3 DNA: TGCGCCAGCAGACACGAAGCTGGAAACACCATATATTTT. Its translation is CASRHEAGNTIYF.

The rearrangement joins TRBV4-1 to TRBJ2-3; 7 bases map to TRBD2. With V trimmed by 3 bases and J by 0 bases, 9 bases remained unmatched. Germline CDR1 and CDR2: MGHRA and YSYEKL. This CDR3 is 17 amino acids long. In DNA, the CDR3 is TGCGCCAGCAGCCACTCCCCTAGCGGAGCTAGCACAGATACGCAGTATTTT. Translation: CASSHSPSGASTDTQYF.

The rearrangement joins TRBV14 to TRBJ1-5, with 7 nucleotides matching TRBD1. Germline assignment: CDR1 SGHDN and CDR2 FVKESK. The CDR3 loop spans 12 amino acids. Trimming took 5 bases from V and 5 from J; bases not matched to a gene: 0. CDR3 sequence (DNA): TGTGCCAGCAGCGACAGGGATCAGCCCCAGCATTTT. It specifies CASSDRDQPQHF. The full variable domain, its missing parts supplied by reference TRBV14 and TRBJ1-5, is EAGVTQFPSHSVIEKGQTVTLRCDPISGHDNLYWYRRVMGKEIKFLLHFVKESKQDESGMPNNRFLAERTGGTYSTLKVQPAELEDSGVYFCASSDRDQPQHFGDGTRLSIL.

V is TRBV28 and J is TRBJ2-7; D may be TRBD1 (5 bases). The germline V and J ends were trimmed by 4 bases and 6 bases, with 16 bases remaining between them. Germline CDR1 is MDHEN and CDR2 is SYDVKM. This CDR3 region has 14 residues. The CDR3 coding sequence is TGTGCCAGCAGTTCACAGGCCCACCGGTTCGAGCAGTACTTC. Amino acids: CASSSQAHRFEQYF.

The chain links TRBV27 to TRBJ2-1; 8 nucleotides line up with TRBD1. The CDR3 has 14 amino acids. V lost 3 bases and J lost 8; bases outside the gene matches: 6. Germline assignment: CDR1 MNHEY and CDR2 SMNVEV (reference sequence). This chain's CDR3 is CASSFPGGVYEQFF. In DNA form, the CDR3 reads TGTGCCAGCAGTTTCCCAGGGGGCGTCTATGAGCAGTTCTTC.

The chain couples TRBV5-1 to TRBJ2-4; maybe TRBD1 (5 bases). The CDR3 sequence is 14 residues long. The germline V gene encodes CDR1 SGHRS and CDR2 YFSETQ. With 4 bases removed from V and 6 bases from J, the gap between germline ends came to 14 bases. CDR3: CASSPGQGGNIQYF. CDR3 nucleotide sequence: TGCGCCAGCAGCCCCGGGCAGGGCGGAAACATTCAGTACTTC.

The J gene is TRBJ2-1, the V gene TRBV7-3; a possible D gene is TRBD2 (6 bases). The CDR3 runs to 15 residues. Germline V gene sequence: CDR1 SGHTA, CDR2 FQGTGA. Between the trimmed V and J ends, which lost 1 base and 5 bases, there was a span of 12 bases. The CDR3 region has the DNA TGTGCCAGCAGCTTAAGCAGCGGGCACCACAATGAGCAGTTCTTC. Protein: CASSLSSGHHNEQFF.

V gene TRBV7-3 combines with J gene TRBJ2-7; 9 bases line up with TRBD1. The trim removed 1 base at V and 3 bases at J, leaving 4 bases unmatched. Germline CDR1 SGHTA, CDR2 FQGTGA. The length of the CDR3 is 15 residues. The CDR3 loop reads CASSLSPGQGYEQYF. The CDR3 region has the DNA TGTGCCAGCAGCTTAAGCCCGGGACAGGGCTACGAGCAGTACTTC.

The V call is TRBV18, the J call TRBJ1-5, with 8 bases identical to TRBD1. Unmatched junction bases numbered 8, after V lost 2 bases and J lost 5 bases. Germline CDR1 KGHSH, CDR2 LQKENI. This CDR3 is built from 16 residues. CDR3 nucleotide sequence: TGTGCCAGCTCACCAGCCGGGACAGGCACCGATCAGCCCCAGCATTTT. It translates to CASSPAGTGTDQPQHF.